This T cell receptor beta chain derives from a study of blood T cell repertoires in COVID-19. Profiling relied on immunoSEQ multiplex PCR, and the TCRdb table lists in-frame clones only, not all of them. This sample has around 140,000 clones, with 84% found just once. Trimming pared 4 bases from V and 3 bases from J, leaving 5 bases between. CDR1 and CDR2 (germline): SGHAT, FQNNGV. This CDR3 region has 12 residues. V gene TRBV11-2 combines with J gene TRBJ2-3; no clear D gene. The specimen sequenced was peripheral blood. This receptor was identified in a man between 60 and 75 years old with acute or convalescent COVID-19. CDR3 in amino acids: CASSSSTDTQYF. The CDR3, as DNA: TGTGCCAGCAGCTCGTCGACAGATACGCAGTATTTT.